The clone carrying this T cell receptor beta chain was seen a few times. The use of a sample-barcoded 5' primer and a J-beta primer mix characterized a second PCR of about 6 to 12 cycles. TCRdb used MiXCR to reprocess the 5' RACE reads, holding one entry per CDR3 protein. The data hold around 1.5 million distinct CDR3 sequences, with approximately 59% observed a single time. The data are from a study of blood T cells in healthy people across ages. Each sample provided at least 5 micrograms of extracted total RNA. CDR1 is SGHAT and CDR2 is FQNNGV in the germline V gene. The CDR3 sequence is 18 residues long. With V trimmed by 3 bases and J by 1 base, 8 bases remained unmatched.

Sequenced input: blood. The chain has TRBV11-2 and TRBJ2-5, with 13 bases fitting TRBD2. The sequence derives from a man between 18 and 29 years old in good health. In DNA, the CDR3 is TGTGCCAGCAGCTTCTGGACTAGCGGGGGAACAATCCAAGAGACCCAGTACTTC. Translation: CASSFWTSGGTIQETQYF.